This T cell receptor beta chain was obtained from a study of vaccination effects on CD4 cells after COVID-19. Study background: Post-vaccine samples followed the second dose by a median of 72 days.

Some clones are missing from TCRdb's copy, which holds only in-frame ones; the method was immunoSEQ multiplex PCR. The sample records about 66,000 clones, around three quarters being singletons. About this clone: Its antigen is not known.

The CDR3 runs 15 residues. Germline V gene data show CDR1 as KGHSY and CDR2 as FQNENV. V shed 0 bases and J 9 bases; nucleotides not matched to a gene: 4. Study conclusions and caveats: Vaccine- and infection-induced clones showed marked clonal contraction late following vaccination.

Within the ViraFEST assay, antigen-specific CD4+ T cells underwent expansion with viral peptide pools prior to sequencing. Following culture for around 9 days, CD4+ T cells were isolated. Each participant received a vaccine that was either BNT162b2 or mRNA-1273, given as two doses. Vaccinees lacked prior SARS-CoV-2 infection and tested negative for nucleocapsid antibodies. The culture medium for a few million PBMC per well included 10 IU/ml IL-2 and around 9.8 ug/ml peptides. The V and J genes are TRBV16 and TRBJ2-1, with 11 bases fitting TRBD2. Specimen: CD4+ T cells from PBMCs cultured with HCoV-OC43 spike peptides, collected after COVID-19 vaccination. Subset described: HCoV-OC43 spike overlapping peptide pool stimulation. This receptor was identified in a human donor who received a COVID-19 vaccine. DNA for the CDR3: TGTGCCAGCAGCCAATCAGGAACTAGCGGGGGTGAGCAGTTCTTC. Its translation is CASSQSGTSGGEQFF.